This TCR beta chain was sequenced for a study of T cell responses to AZD1222 COVID-19 vaccine. Generated by immunoSEQ multiplex PCR, the TCRdb table keeps only in-frame clones and is missing some. The sample yields about 120,000 clones, approximately 90% seen once. Germline V lookup: CDR1 LGHNT, CDR2 FRNRAP. Trimming removed 5 bases from V and 8 bases from J, with 15 bases in between. The CDR3 spans 13 residues. The source material was peripheral blood, sampled on day 0 of AZD1222 vaccination. The chain couples TRBV12-5 to TRBJ1-2; D is uncertain. The clonotype was recovered from an adult in good health. CDR3 sequence (DNA): TGTGCTAGTGGTGCGGGCCCCAATCGGGGCTACACCTTC. Amino acids: CASGAGPNRGYTF. Variable domain in full (rest from reference TRBV12-5 and TRBJ1-2): DARVTQTPRHKVTEMGQEVTMRCQPILGHNTVFWYRQTMMQGLELLAYFRNRAPLDDSGMPKDRFSAEMPDATLATLKIQPSEPRDSAVYFCASGAGPNRGYTFGSGTRLTVV.